The 29 T cell receptor beta chains below were found in one sample sequenced in a study of blood T cell repertoires in COVID-19. Assay: immunoSEQ multiplex PCR; the TCRdb copy retains only in-frame clones and omits some. The sample holds 300,000 or so clones; roughly 86% are singletons and the top ten take approximately 7.8%. The sequencing input was peripheral blood. These receptors were taken from a woman between 45 and 65 years old who had recovered from COVID-19.

This chain links TRBV5-8 with TRBJ1-5; TRBD1 aligns across 7 bases. V lost 0 bases, J lost 3 bases, and 3 bases stayed unmatched. CDR1 is SGHTS and CDR2 is YDEGEE in the germline V gene. This CDR3 spans 15 amino acids. The CDR3 nucleotides are TGTGCCAGCAGCTTGGGACAGGGTGACAATCAGCCCCAGCATTTT. This codes for CASSLGQGDNQPQHF.

The V and J genes are TRBV9 and TRBJ2-1, with 9 bases that match TRBD2. With V trimmed by 3 bases and J by 6 bases, 19 bases remained unmatched. The CDR3 spans 19 residues. CDR1 SGDLS and CDR2 YYNGEE come from the germline V gene. The CDR3 DNA reads as TGTGCCAGCAGCGCCGCTTGGGCTGCGGGGGGGGTCCGGTCCAATGAGCAGTTCTTC. Translating gives CASSAAWAAGGVRSNEQFF.

V gene TRBV28 combines with J gene TRBJ2-6, with 12 bases lining up with TRBD1. This CDR3 spans 17 amino acids. V shed 6 bases, J shed 3 bases, and the junction held 6 bases outside the gene matches. Germline loops: CDR1 MDHEN, CDR2 SYDVKM. CDR3 in DNA: TGTGCCAGCAGCCCGGGACAGGGGGCCGGTGGGGCCAACGTCCTGACTTTC. It yields the protein CASSPGQGAGGANVLTF.

This sequence joins TRBV4-3 and TRBJ2-7, with TRBD1 matching 8 bases. Germline V gene lookup returns CDR1 LGHNA and CDR2 YSLEER. J lost 5 bases, V lost 0 bases, and 9 bases had no gene match. The CDR3 loop spans 16 amino acids. The CDR3 nucleotides read TGCGCCAGCAGCCAAGAATTGGGAACAGGGGGAGACGAGCAGTACTTC. It codes for CASSQELGTGGDEQYF.

The J gene is TRBJ1-2, the V gene TRBV27; 8 bases map to TRBD1. Trimming cost V 3 bases and J 13 bases; bases outside gene matches: 10. Germline CDR1 MNHEY, CDR2 SMNVEV (reference sequence). The CDR3 consists of 13 residues. The CDR3 loop reads CASSFLPDRAFTF. Written as DNA, the CDR3 is TGTGCCAGCAGTTTTCTCCCGGACAGGGCATTCACCTTC.

The chain joins TRBV27 to TRBJ1-1; D is possibly TRBD1 (6 bases). The CDR3 extends over 15 amino acids. CDR1 MNHEY and CDR2 SMNVEV come from the germline V gene (reference sequence). V shed 6 bases and J shed 2 bases, with 16 bases lying between them. In DNA form, the CDR3 reads TGTGCCAGCAGAGTACAGGGTCTAGGAAACACTGAAGCTTTCTTT. It yields the protein CASRVQGLGNTEAFF.

The chain carries TRBV28 and TRBJ2-3, with a possible D match to TRBD2 (5 bases). Trimming took off 6 bases at V and 1 base at J, with 11 bases between the two ends. Germline V gives CDR1 MDHEN, CDR2 SYDVKM. The CDR3 is 14 residues long. The CDR3 region is CASRSGGRTDTQYF. Here the CDR3 DNA reads TGTGCCAGCAGGAGCGGAGGACGCACAGATACGCAGTATTTT.

The rearrangement uses TRBV10-2 and TRBJ2-1; D possibly corresponds to TRBD2 (6 bases). The CDR3 covers 15 residues. V lost 6 bases and J 8 bases, leaving 20 bases between the germline ends. Per the germline V gene, CDR1 is WSHSY and CDR2 is SAAADI. CDR3 DNA sequence: TGCGCCAGCAGCTCTACTAGCTGGGGCGACGATGAGCAGTTCTTC. Residues: CASSSTSWGDDEQFF.

The chain recombines TRBV18 with TRBJ2-7; 7 bases agree with TRBD1. The CDR3 length is 13 residues. Germline V gene lookup returns CDR1 KGHSH and CDR2 LQKENI. Trimming cost V 6 bases and J 6 bases; bases outside gene matches: 8. Written as DNA, the CDR3 is TGTGCCAGCTCTCTCGACAGGGCAGCCGAGCAGTACTTC. This sequence encodes CASSLDRAAEQYF.

J is TRBJ1-2 and V is TRBV6-2 or TRBV6-3; 7 positions match TRBD1. Germline V gives CDR1 MNHEY, CDR2 SVGEGT. After removal of 4 bases from V and 4 bases from J, the junction contained 6 bases not matched to a gene. There are 14 residues in the CDR3. CDR3 nucleotide sequence: TGTGCCAGCAGTTCCCCGGCAGGGGGCTATGGCTACACCTTC. Protein: CASSSPAGGYGYTF.

This clone was seen once. J is TRBJ2-5 and V is TRBV28; no clear D gene. This CDR3 has 12 amino acids. CDR1 is MDHEN, CDR2 SYDVKM, per germline. V lost 5 bases and J lost 7, with 11 bases in between. CDR3 amino acids: CASSRQTGTQYF. The CDR3 nucleotides read TGTGCCAGCAGTCGACAAACCGGGACCCAGTACTTC.

The V call is TRBV11-2, the J call TRBJ2-5, with D possibly matching TRBD1 (6 bases). Trimming removed 1 base from V and 5 bases from J, with 11 bases in between. The CDR3 is 14 amino acids. CDR1 is SGHAT and CDR2 is FQNNGV in the germline V gene. CDR3 residues: CASSLAWQGETQYF. The DNA of the CDR3 is TGTGCCAGCAGCTTAGCTTGGCAGGGGGAGACCCAGTACTTC.

The chain combines TRBV7-3 with TRBJ1-1; a possible D gene is TRBD1 (5 bases). Germline CDR1 and CDR2: SGHTA and FQGTGA. The CDR3 loop spans 14 amino acids. V was clipped by 5 bases and J by 1 base, with 11 bases between them. As DNA, the CDR3 is TGTGCCAGCAGCCTAAACGGGGGGAACACTGAAGCTTTCTTT. This encodes CASSLNGGNTEAFF.

Regarding this clone: This sample includes further DNA sequences coding for the same CDR3. The chain recombines TRBV2 with TRBJ2-3; weak D call: TRBD1 (5 bases). Per germline, CDR1 SNHLY and CDR2 FYNNEI. V dropped 4 bases and J dropped 4 bases, with 9 bases sitting between them. This CDR3 has 13 amino acids. CDR3: CASSGQGPDTQYF. The CDR3 nucleotides are TGTGCCAGCAGTGGGCAGGGTCCAGATACGCAGTATTTT.

The chain uses TRBV5-1 and TRBJ1-2; no clear D gene. The germline V gene encodes CDR1 SGHRS and CDR2 YFSETQ. V was pared by 2 bases and J by 8 bases, with 13 bases between. The CDR3 covers 13 residues. CDR3 sequence: CASSLGRSGGYTF. CDR3 in DNA: TGCGCCAGCAGCTTAGGACGTTCGGGAGGCTACACCTTC.

The gene calls are TRBV18 and TRBJ1-2; TRBD1 matches at 8 bases. Germline V gene sequence: CDR1 KGHSH, CDR2 LQKENI. V dropped 6 bases and J dropped 8; count of bases not matched to a gene: 17. This CDR3 spans 16 amino acids. The CDR3 sequence is CASSPMAPGQGGGYTF. CDR3 nucleotide sequence: TGTGCCAGCTCCCCCATGGCCCCCGGACAGGGAGGCGGCTACACCTTC.

The J gene is TRBJ1-2, the V gene TRBV19; 7 bases agree with TRBD1. CDR1 and CDR2 (germline): LNHDA, SQIVND (reference sequence). After removal of 7 bases from V and 1 base from J, the junction contained 3 bases not matched to a gene. The CDR3 length is 13 residues. Written as DNA, the CDR3 is TGTGCCAGTAACGGACAGGATAACTATGGCTACACCTTC. It specifies CASNGQDNYGYTF.

V gene TRBV7-6 combines with J gene TRBJ2-3; a weak D match, TRBD1 (5 bases). Germline V lookup: CDR1 SGHVS, CDR2 FNYEAQ. V was shortened by 1 base and J by 2 bases, with 13 bases between the two germline ends. The CDR3 has 16 amino acids. CDR3 residues: CASSLVGATDTDTQYF. As DNA, the CDR3 is TGTGCCAGCAGCTTAGTAGGGGCGACAGACACAGATACGCAGTATTTT.

This chain connects TRBV5-1 to TRBJ1-2; 8 positions match TRBD1. Germline loops: CDR1 SGHRS, CDR2 YFSETQ. Trimming removed 0 bases from V and 6 bases from J; junction bases left unmatched: 7. This CDR3 region has 15 residues. As DNA, the CDR3 is TGCGCCAGCAGCTTGGAAGGCAGGGGGCAGGATGGCTACACCTTC. Translating it yields CASSLEGRGQDGYTF.

This chain links TRBV4-2 with TRBJ1-2; D uncertain. The V and J ends lost 1 base and 5 bases respectively, with 14 bases between them. There are 15 residues in the CDR3. Germline CDR1 LGHNA, CDR2 YNFKEQ. Here the CDR3 reads CASSQGGGIVYGYTF. The CDR3 bases are TGTGCCAGCAGCCAAGGTGGAGGGATCGTGTATGGCTACACCTTC.

This clone showed up just a few times. The chain carries TRBV2 and TRBJ1-1; D unresolved. Germline values: CDR1 SNHLY, CDR2 FYNNEI. V was pared by 6 bases and J by 5 bases, with 28 bases between. The CDR3 is made up of 18 amino acids. CDR3 sequence reads: CASRNPSTSPATGTEAFF. Here the CDR3 DNA reads TGTGCCAGCAGGAATCCTTCAACGTCCCCCGCAACGGGGACTGAAGCTTTCTTT.

The rearrangement joins TRBV2 to TRBJ2-7; 13 bases map to TRBD2. J gave up 1 base and V 6 bases, and 9 bases lay outside the gene matches. CDR1 is SNHLY and CDR2 is FYNNEI in the germline V gene. The CDR3 extends over 17 amino acids. The CDR3 is CASRARTSGGPSYEQYF. DNA for the CDR3: TGTGCCAGCAGAGCTCGGACTAGCGGGGGACCTTCCTACGAGCAGTACTTC.

This clone was picked up one time. At one boundary the junction diverges from the germline segment, which might be a read error. The V call is TRBV6-1, the J call TRBJ2-3, with 10 bases aligning to TRBD2. The CDR3 has 13 amino acids. Germline V gene lookup returns CDR1 MNHNS and CDR2 SASEGT. The CDR3 DNA follows: TGTGCCAGCAGTGACACTAGCGGGGTCCCTGTTAATTTT. Translating gives CASSDTSGVPVNF.

The V call is TRBV5-4, the J call TRBJ2-7, with 9 bases that match TRBD2. Germline V gene sequence: CDR1 SGHNT, CDR2 YYREEE (reference sequence). Unmatched junction bases numbered 11, after V lost 2 bases and J lost 5 bases. The CDR3 is made up of 16 amino acids. The CDR3 nucleotides read TGTGCCAGCAGCTTCGCGGGAGGGGCTCGGGGCCACGAGCAGTACTTC. Protein product: CASSFAGGARGHEQYF.

The rearrangement joins TRBV28 to TRBJ2-5; 13 positions match TRBD2. V gave up 5 bases and J gave up 4 bases; unmatched junction bases: 4. The CDR3 spans 15 residues. Germline CDR1 reads MDHEN; CDR2 reads SYDVKM. The CDR3 region is CASSPLAGGRETQYF. The CDR3 nucleotides are TGTGCCAGCAGTCCACTAGCGGGAGGGCGAGAGACCCAGTACTTC.

This chain connects TRBV11-2 to TRBJ2-7; D is undetermined. Per germline, CDR1 SGHAT and CDR2 FQNNGV. The CDR3 contains 13 residues. Between the trimmed V and J ends, which lost 5 bases and 5 bases, there was a span of 13 bases. As DNA, the CDR3 is TGTGCCAGCAGCCCCCTACAGCTCAACGAGCAGTACTTC. It encodes CASSPLQLNEQYF.

This chain connects TRBV25-1 to TRBJ1-2; D perhaps matches TRBD1 (5 bases). Trimming left V 3 bases short and J 4 bases short, with 15 bases between. The CDR3 is 15 amino acids. Per the germline V gene, CDR1 is MGHDK and CDR2 is SYGVNS. The CDR3 region has the DNA TGTGCCAGCAGTGATTTCCAGGGAAACTTCTATGGCTACACCTTC. Protein product: CASSDFQGNFYGYTF.

J is TRBJ1-5 and V is TRBV6-5, with no clear D. CDR1 is MNHEY, CDR2 SVGAGI, per germline. V dropped 5 bases and J dropped 5 bases, with 13 bases sitting between them. The CDR3 spans 14 residues. CDR3: CASSPRWSDQPQHF. CDR3 DNA sequence: TGTGCCAGCAGTCCACGGTGGAGTGATCAGCCCCAGCATTTT.

The rearrangement links TRBV9 to TRBJ1-4; TRBD1 matches 8 bases. The CDR3 totals 14 residues. Trimming took 3 bases from V and 6 from J; bases not matched to a gene: 4. CDR1 is SGDLS and CDR2 is YYNGEE in the germline V gene. The CDR3 DNA is TGTGCCAGCAGCGGGACAGGGAGGCATGAAAAACTGTTTTTT. Translation: CASSGTGRHEKLFF. The full variable domain, rest sourced from reference TRBV9 and TRBJ1-4, is DSGVTQTPKHLITATGQRVTLRCSPRSGDLSVYWYQQSLDQGLQFLIQYYNGEERAKGNILERFSAQQFPDLHSELNLSSLELGDSALYFCASSGTGRHEKLFFGSGTQLSVL.